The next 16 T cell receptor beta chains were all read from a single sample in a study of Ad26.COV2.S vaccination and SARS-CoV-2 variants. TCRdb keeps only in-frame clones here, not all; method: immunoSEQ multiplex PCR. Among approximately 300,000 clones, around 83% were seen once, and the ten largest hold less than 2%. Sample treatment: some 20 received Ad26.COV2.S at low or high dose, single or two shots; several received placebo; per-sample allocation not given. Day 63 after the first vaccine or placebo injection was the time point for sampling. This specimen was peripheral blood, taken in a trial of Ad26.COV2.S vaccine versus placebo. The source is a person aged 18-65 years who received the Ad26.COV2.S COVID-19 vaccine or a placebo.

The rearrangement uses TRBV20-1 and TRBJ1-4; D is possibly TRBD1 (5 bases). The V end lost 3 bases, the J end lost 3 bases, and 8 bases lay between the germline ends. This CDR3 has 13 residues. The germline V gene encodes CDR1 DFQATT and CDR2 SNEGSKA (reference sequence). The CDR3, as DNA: TGCAGTGCTAGTTCGGGGGCTAATGAAAAACTGTTTTTT. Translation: CSASSGANEKLFF.

The CDR3 coding sequence is TGCGCCAGCAGTACGACTAGCGGGGGGGATGAGACCCAGTACTTC. This translates into CASSTTSGGDETQYF. The gene calls are TRBV4-3 and TRBJ2-5; 14 bases line up with TRBD2. V trimming: 6 bases; J trimming: 5 bases; junction bases outside the gene matches: 5. Germline CDR1 LGHNA, CDR2 YSLEER. CDR3 length: 15 residues.

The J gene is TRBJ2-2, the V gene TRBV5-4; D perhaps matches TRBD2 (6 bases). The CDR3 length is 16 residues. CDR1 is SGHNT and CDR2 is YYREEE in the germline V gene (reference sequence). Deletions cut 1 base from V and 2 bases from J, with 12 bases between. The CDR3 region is CASSLYGGANTGELFF. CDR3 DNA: TGTGCCAGCAGCTTGTACGGGGGTGCAAACACCGGGGAGCTGTTTTTT. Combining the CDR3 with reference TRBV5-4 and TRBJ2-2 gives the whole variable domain ETGVTQSPTHLIKTRGQQVTLRCSSQSGHNTVSWYQQALGQGPQFIFQYYREEENGRGNFPPRFSGLQFPNYSSELNVNALELDDSALYLCASSLYGGANTGELFFGEGSRLTVL.

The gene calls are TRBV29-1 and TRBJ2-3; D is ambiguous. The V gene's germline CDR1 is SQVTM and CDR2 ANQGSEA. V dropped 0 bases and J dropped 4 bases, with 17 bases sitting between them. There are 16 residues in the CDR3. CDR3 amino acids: CSVEDLLGFWADTQYF. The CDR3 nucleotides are TGCAGCGTTGAAGATCTTCTAGGATTTTGGGCAGATACGCAGTATTTT.

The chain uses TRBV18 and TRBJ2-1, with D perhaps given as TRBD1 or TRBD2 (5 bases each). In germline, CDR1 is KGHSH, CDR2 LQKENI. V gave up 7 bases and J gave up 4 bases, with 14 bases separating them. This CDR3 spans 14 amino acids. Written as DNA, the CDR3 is TGTGCCAGCTTCAGGGACCCATTTTACAATGAGCAGTTCTTC. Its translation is CASFRDPFYNEQFF.

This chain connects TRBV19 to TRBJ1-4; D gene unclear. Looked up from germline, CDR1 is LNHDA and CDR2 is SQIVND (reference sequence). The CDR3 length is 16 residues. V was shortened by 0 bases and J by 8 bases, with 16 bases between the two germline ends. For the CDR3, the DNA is TGTGCCAGTAGTATAGAAGGCCCTACTGCTAGCGAAAAACTGTTTTTT. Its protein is CASSIEGPTASEKLFF.

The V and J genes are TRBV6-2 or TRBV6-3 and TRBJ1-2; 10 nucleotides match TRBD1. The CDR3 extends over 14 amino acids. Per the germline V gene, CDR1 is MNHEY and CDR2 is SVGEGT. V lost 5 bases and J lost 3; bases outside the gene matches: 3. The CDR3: CASSRDRGDYGYTF. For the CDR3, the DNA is TGTGCCAGCAGTCGGGACAGGGGTGACTATGGCTACACCTTC.

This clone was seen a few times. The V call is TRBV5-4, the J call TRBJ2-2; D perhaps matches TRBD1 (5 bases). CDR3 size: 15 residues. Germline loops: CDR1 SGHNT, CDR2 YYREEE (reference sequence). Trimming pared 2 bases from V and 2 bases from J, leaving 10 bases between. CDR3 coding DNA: TGTGCCAGCAGCTTCCTTGGGGCAAACACCGGGGAGCTGTTTTTT. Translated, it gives CASSFLGANTGELFF.

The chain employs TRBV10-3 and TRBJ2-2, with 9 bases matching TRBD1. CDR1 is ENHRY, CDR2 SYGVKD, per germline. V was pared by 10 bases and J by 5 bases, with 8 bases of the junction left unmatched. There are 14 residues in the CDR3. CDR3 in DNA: TGTGCCACTAAGACAGGGGGGGTGACCGGGGAGCTGTTTTTT. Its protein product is CATKTGGVTGELFF.

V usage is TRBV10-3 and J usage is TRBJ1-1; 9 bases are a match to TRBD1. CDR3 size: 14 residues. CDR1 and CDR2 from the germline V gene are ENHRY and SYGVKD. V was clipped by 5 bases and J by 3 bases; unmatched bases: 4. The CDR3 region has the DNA TGTGCCATCAGTAACAGGGGGCGCGACACTGAAGCTTTCTTT. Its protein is CAISNRGRDTEAFF.

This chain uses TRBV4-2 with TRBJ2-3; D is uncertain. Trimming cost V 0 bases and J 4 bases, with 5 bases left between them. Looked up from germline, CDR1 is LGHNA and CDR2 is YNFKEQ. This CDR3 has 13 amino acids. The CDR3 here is CASSQEGSDTQYF. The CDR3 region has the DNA TGTGCCAGCAGCCAAGAAGGGTCAGATACGCAGTATTTT.

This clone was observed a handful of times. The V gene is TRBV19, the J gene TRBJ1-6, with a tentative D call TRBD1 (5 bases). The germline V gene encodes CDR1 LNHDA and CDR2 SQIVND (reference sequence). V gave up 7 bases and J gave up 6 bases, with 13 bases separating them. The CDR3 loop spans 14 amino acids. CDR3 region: CASNSGASNSPLHF. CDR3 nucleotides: TGTGCCAGTAACTCCGGGGCTTCTAATTCACCCCTCCACTTT.

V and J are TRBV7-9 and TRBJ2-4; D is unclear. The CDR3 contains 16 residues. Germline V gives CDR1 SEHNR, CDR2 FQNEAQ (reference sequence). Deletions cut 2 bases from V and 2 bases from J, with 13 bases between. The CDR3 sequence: CASSLIIGSTKNIQYF. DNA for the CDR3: TGTGCCAGCAGCTTAATAATAGGCTCTACCAAAAACATTCAGTACTTC.

The CDR3 DNA reads as TGTGCCAGCTCACCCTACCCCCTCTACGAGCAGTACTTC. Amino acids: CASSPYPLYEQYF. This chain uses TRBV18 with TRBJ2-7; D is ambiguous. The germline V and J ends were trimmed by 3 bases and 3 bases, with 9 bases remaining between them. This CDR3 has 13 amino acids. Germline V CDR1 and CDR2: KGHSH, LQKENI.

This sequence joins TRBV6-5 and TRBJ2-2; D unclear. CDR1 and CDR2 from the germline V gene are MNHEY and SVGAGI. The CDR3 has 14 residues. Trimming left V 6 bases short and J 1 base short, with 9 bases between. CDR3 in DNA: TGTGCCAGCAGGAGAAGGGAGAACACCGGGGAGCTGTTTTTT. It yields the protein CASRRRENTGELFF.

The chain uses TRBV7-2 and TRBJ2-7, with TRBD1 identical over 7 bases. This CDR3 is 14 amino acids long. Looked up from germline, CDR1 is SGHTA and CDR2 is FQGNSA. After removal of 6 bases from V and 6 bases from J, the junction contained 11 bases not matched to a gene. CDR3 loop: CASSHTGQPSEQYF. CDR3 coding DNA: TGTGCCAGCAGTCACACGGGACAGCCCTCCGAGCAGTACTTC.